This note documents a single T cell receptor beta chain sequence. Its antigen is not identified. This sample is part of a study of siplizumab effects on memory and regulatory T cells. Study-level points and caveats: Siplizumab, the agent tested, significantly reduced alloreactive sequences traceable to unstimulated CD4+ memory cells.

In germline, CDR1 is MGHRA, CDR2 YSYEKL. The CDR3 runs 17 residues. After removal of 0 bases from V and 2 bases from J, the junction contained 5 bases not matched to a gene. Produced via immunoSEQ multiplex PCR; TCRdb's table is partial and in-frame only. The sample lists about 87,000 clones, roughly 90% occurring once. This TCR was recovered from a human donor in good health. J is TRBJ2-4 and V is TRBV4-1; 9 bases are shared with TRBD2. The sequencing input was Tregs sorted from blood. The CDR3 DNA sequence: TGCGCCAGCAGCCAAGATGGGCTAGCGGGGACCAAAAACATTCAGTACTTC. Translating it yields CASSQDGLAGTKNIQYF.